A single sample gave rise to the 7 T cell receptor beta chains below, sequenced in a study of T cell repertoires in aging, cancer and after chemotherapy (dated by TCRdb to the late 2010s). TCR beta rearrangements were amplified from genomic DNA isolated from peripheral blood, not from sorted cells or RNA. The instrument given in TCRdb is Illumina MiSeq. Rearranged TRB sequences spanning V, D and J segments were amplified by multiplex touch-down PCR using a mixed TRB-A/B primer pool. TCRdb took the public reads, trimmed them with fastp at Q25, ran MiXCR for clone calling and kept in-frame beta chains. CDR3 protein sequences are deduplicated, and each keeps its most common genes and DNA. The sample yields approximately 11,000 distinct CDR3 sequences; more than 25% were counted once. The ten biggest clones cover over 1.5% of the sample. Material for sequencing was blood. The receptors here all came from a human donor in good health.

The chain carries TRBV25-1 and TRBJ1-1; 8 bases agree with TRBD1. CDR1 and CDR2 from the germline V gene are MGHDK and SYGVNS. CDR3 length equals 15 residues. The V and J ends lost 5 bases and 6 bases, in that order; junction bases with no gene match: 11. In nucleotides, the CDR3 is TGTGCCAGCAGTTCCTGGACAGGGAGTAGGGCTGAAGCTTTCTTT. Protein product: CASSSWTGSRAEAFF.

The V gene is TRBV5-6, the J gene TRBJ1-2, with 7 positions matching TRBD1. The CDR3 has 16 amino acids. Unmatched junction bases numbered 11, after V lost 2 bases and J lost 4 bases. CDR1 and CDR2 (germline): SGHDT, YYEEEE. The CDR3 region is CASSFRDSKGAYGYTF. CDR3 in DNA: TGTGCCAGCAGCTTTCGGGACAGTAAAGGAGCCTATGGCTACACCTTC.

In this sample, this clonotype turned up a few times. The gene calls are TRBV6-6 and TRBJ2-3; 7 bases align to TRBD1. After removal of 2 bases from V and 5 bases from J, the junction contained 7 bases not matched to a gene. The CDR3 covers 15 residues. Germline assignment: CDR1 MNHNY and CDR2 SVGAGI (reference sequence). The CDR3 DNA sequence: TGTGCCAGCAGTTACGACGGTGACAGGGTAGATACGCAGTATTTT. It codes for CASSYDGDRVDTQYF.

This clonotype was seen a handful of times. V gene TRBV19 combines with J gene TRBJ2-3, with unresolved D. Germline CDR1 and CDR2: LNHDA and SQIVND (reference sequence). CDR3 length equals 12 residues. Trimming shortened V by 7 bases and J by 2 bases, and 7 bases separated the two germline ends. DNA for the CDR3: TGTGCCAGTACTGGTTCCACAGATACGCAGTATTTT. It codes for CASTGSTDTQYF.

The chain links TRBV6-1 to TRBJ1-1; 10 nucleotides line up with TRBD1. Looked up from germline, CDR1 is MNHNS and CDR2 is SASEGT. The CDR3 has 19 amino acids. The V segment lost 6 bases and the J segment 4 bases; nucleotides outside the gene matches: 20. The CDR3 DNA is TGTGCCAGCAGCGATCTCGGGTTGTCGGGACAGGGGACTGGCACTGAAGCTTTCTTT. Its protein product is CASSDLGLSGQGTGTEAFF.

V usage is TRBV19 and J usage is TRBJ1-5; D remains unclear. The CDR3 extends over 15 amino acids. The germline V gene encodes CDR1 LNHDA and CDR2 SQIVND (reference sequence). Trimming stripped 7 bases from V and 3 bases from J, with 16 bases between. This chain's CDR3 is CASTPTNTPNQPQHF. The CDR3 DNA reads TGTGCCAGTACCCCGACAAACACCCCCAATCAGCCCCAGCATTTT.

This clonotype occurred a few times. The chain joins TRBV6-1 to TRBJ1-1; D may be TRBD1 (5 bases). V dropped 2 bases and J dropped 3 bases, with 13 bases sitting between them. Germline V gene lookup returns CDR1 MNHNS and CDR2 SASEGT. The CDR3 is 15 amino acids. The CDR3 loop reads CASSEPTESHTEAFF. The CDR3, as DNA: TGTGCCAGCAGTGAACCGACAGAAAGCCACACTGAAGCTTTCTTT.